The 10 T cell receptor beta chains listed next were all sequenced from one sample in a study of T-cell memory formation after mild COVID-19. Each CDR3 protein gets one entry after TCRdb re-called the 5' RACE reads with MiXCR. The profile shows under 450,000 distinct CDR3 sequences, about 25% of them singletons. Sequencing was done on a sample of PBMCs or a T cell subset sorted from them (not recorded which). The origin of the receptors is an adult woman who had mild COVID-19 (a few samples of this study predate the infection). Cell type and time point are not known.

This chain uses TRBV5-1 with TRBJ1-6; D not certain. The CDR3 is 15 residues long. V was clipped by 3 bases and J by 9 bases, with 16 bases between them. Germline V lookup: CDR1 SGHRS, CDR2 YFSETQ. For the CDR3, the DNA is TGCGCCAGCAGCTCGGATGGGAGTCCAACTTCACCCCTCCACTTT. Translation: CASSSDGSPTSPLHF.

The sample holds many counts of this clonotype. The chain carries TRBV20-1 and TRBJ2-5, with 7 bases fitting TRBD2. V lost 0 bases, J lost 10 bases, and 8 bases stayed unmatched. Germline V gene data show CDR1 as DFQATT and CDR2 as SNEGSKA (reference sequence). CDR3 size: 13 residues. As DNA, the CDR3 is TGCAGTGCTAGAGAGCCTAGCGGCTTAGGCCAGTACTTC. It codes for CSAREPSGLGQYF.

The J gene is TRBJ2-4, the V gene TRBV7-2; D is possibly TRBD1 or TRBD2 (5 bases each). Per germline, CDR1 SGHTA and CDR2 FQGNSA. Trimming took off 4 bases at V and 0 bases at J, with 34 bases between the two ends. The CDR3 loop spans 23 amino acids. CDR3 in amino acids: CASSSNPLIGGPRENLAKNIQYF. The CDR3, as DNA: TGTGCCAGCAGCTCTAACCCCCTGATTGGGGGACCACGGGAAAACCTAGCCAAAAACATTCAGTACTTC. Full variable domain (outside the CDR3, taken from reference TRBV7-2 and TRBJ2-4): GAGVSQSPSNKVTEKGKDVELRCDPISGHTALYWYRQSLGQGLEFLIYFQGNSAPDKSGLPSDRFSAERTGGSVSTLTIQRTQQEDSAVYLCASSSNPLIGGPRENLAKNIQYFGAGTRLSVL.

The rearrangement uses TRBV5-6 and TRBJ2-7; D remains unclear. From germline, CDR1 is SGHDT and CDR2 YYEEEE. The CDR3 consists of 12 residues. Trimming cost V 0 bases and J 5 bases, with 6 bases left between them. DNA for the CDR3: TGTGCCAGCAGCTTGGGCGATCACGAGCAGTACTTC. This translates into CASSLGDHEQYF.

This clonotype was counted at least ten times. The chain joins TRBV6-6 to TRBJ2-5, with 8 bases that match TRBD2. The CDR3 is 16 residues long. The trim removed 2 bases at V and 0 bases at J, leaving 5 bases unmatched. Germline-derived CDR1 and CDR2 are MNHNY and SVGAGI (reference sequence). CDR3: CASSYMASGHQETQYF. The CDR3 DNA reads as TGTGCCAGCAGTTACATGGCTAGCGGGCACCAAGAGACCCAGTACTTC.

This sequence joins TRBV6-6 and TRBJ1-2; weak D call: TRBD1 (6 bases). This CDR3 has 16 residues. The V and J ends lost 4 bases and 0 bases respectively, with 15 bases between them. The germline gives CDR1 MNHNY, CDR2 SVGAGI (reference sequence). The CDR3 reads CASSWINRAANYGYTF. CDR3 nucleotide sequence: TGTGCCAGCAGTTGGATCAACAGGGCTGCTAACTATGGCTACACCTTC.

This clonotype came up a few times. The CDR3 sequence is CASRTPSYEQYF. For the CDR3, the DNA is TGTGCCAGCCGGACACCCTCCTACGAGCAGTACTTC. This chain joins TRBV6-5 and TRBJ2-7, with D possibly matching TRBD1 (5 bases). Germline V gene sequence: CDR1 MNHEY, CDR2 SVGAGI. V was clipped by 8 bases and J by 0 bases, with 8 bases between them. The CDR3 is 12 residues long.

The CDR3 DNA is TGTGCCAGCAGCTTTTGGAAGGGGAATTACCAAGAGACCCAGTACTTC. This encodes CASSFWKGNYQETQYF. The chain uses TRBV5-5 and TRBJ2-5; a possible D gene is TRBD1 (5 bases). Germline-derived CDR1 and CDR2 are SGHKS and YYEKEE (reference sequence). The CDR3 has 16 amino acids. The V end lost 2 bases, the J end lost 0 bases, and 14 bases lay between the germline ends.

The rearrangement links TRBV7-9 to TRBJ2-3; TRBD1 matches at 12 bases. This CDR3 has 16 amino acids. The V segment lost 5 bases and the J segment 2 bases; nucleotides outside the gene matches: 5. The germline V gene has CDR1 SEHNR and CDR2 FQNEAQ (reference sequence). The CDR3 DNA follows: TGTGCCAGCAGCGCTGGGACAGGGGGCCTCACAGATACGCAGTATTTT. As protein: CASSAGTGGLTDTQYF.

This chain connects TRBV29-1 to TRBJ2-1; no definite D call. Trimming cost V 2 bases and J 6 bases, with 14 bases left between them. Germline lookup yields CDR1 SQVTM and CDR2 ANQGSEA. CDR3 length equals 14 residues. CDR3 protein: CSVERGVLANEQFF. CDR3 in DNA: TGCAGCGTTGAACGCGGAGTCCTCGCCAATGAGCAGTTCTTC.